This T cell receptor (beta chain) was identified in a study of identical twins. A note on this clonotype: As yet, its antigen is unknown.

One entry per CDR3 protein results from TCRdb running MiXCR on the 5' RACE reads. This sample has roughly 570,000 distinct CDR3 sequences, with nearly 10% found just once. Overall study results and limits: Zero-insertion analyses might be partly confounded by invariant T cells like MAIT and iNKT. For cord blood, abundant beta clonotypes had fewer insertions, unlike memory repertoires, which showed none.

These data also formed part of another study, on yellow fever vaccine responses in identical twins.

The sample consisted of PBMCs. The sequence was collected from a woman under 30 in good health.

The CDR3 protein is CASSPYETSGRNEQFF. CDR3 nucleotides: TGTGCCAGCAGCCCCTATGAGACTAGCGGGAGGAATGAGCAGTTCTTC. The chain recombines TRBV9 with TRBJ2-1, with 13 bases that match TRBD2. Germline CDR1 SGDLS, CDR2 YYNGEE. Trimming cost V 4 bases and J 7 bases; bases outside gene matches: 8. This CDR3 has 16 residues. The entire variable domain, with the rest obtained from reference TRBV9 and TRBJ2-1, is as follows: DSGVTQTPKHLITATGQRVTLRCSPRSGDLSVYWYQQSLDQGLQFLIQYYNGEERAKGNILERFSAQQFPDLHSELNLSSLELGDSALYFCASSPYETSGRNEQFFGPGTRLTVL.